This T cell receptor (beta chain) came from a study of vaccination effects on CD4 cells after COVID-19. CD4+ T cells specific for antigen were expanded with viral peptide pools by the ViraFEST assay before sequencing. Following culture for roughly 10 days, CD4+ T cells were isolated. Each participant was administered two doses of either the BNT162b2 or the mRNA-1273 vaccine. All vaccine recipients tested negative for nucleocapsid antibodies and had never contracted SARS-CoV-2 infection. CDR3 length equals 15 residues. J was trimmed by 0 bases and V by 5 bases; bases with no gene match: 7. In germline, CDR1 is MNHEY, CDR2 SVGEGT. A note on this clone: Its target is unknown.

Study-wide findings and caveats: Convalescent patients numbered few in the study; early post-infection timepoints were missing entirely.

Clones were sequenced by immunoSEQ multiplex PCR, and TCRdb holds only the in-frame ones, with some missing. The sample holds roughly 71,000 clones, about 81% seen once. The chain couples TRBV6-2 or TRBV6-3 to TRBJ2-7; TRBD1 matches at 7 bases. The TCR originated in a human donor who received a COVID-19 vaccine. The source material was CD4+ T cells from PBMCs cultured with HCoV-229E spike peptides, sampled after COVID-19 vaccination. CDR3 nucleotides: TGTGCCAGCAGTGCACCGGGACAGAGCTCCTACGAGCAGTACGTC. Protein sequence: CASSAPGQSSYEQYV.